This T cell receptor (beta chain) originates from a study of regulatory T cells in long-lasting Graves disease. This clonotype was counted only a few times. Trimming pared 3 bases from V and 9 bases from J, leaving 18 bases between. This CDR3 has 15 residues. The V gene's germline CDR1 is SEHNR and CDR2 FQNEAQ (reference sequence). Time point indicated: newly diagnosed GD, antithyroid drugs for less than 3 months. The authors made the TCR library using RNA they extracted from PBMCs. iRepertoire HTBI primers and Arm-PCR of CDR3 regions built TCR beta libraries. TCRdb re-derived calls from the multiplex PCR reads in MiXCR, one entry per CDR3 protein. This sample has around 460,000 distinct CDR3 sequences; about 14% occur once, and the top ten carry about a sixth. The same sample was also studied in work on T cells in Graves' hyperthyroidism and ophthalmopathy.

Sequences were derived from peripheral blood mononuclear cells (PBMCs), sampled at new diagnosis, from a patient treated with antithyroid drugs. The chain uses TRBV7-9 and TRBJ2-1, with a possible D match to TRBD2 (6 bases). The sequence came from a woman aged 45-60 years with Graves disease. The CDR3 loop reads CASSFGLSGVGEQFF. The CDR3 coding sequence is TGTGCCAGCAGCTTTGGGCTCTCGGGAGTGGGTGAGCAGTTCTTC.